One sample yielded the 16 T cell receptor beta chains listed below, sequenced in a study of blood T cell repertoires in COVID-19 (dated by TCRdb to 2020 to 2022). Receptors were amplified or captured by the immunoSEQ multiplex PCR assay. In TCRdb, the immuneACCESS table is reduced to in-frame sequences with V and J assigned. These tables do not hold every clone; where another copy was compared, an unresolved V gene accounts for under half, and the others remain unexplained. This sample is represented by some 80,000 clones; approximately 90% of them were singletons. Roughly 2.6% of the sample is taken by the ten largest. Sequencing was performed on peripheral blood. These receptors all stem from a man between 50 and 59 years old with COVID-19, enrolled during active disease.

Only a few counts were recorded for this clone. CDR3 in amino acids: CAWSVGGTDTQYF. The DNA of the CDR3 is TGTGCCTGGAGTGTGGGCGGGACAGATACGCAGTATTTT. V gene TRBV30 combines with J gene TRBJ2-3; D might be TRBD2 (5 bases). V was cut by 0 bases and J by 3 bases, with 7 bases left in between. Germline V lookup: CDR1 GTSNPN, CDR2 SVGIG (reference sequence). The CDR3 covers 13 residues.

V usage is TRBV5-1 and J usage is TRBJ2-1, with D perhaps matching TRBD2 (6 bases). V was clipped by 0 bases and J by 2 bases, with 12 bases between them. Germline assignment: CDR1 SGHRS and CDR2 YFSETQ. The CDR3 loop spans 16 amino acids. Here the CDR3 reads CASSLVAAGPYNEQFF. CDR3 sequence (DNA): TGCGCCAGCAGCTTGGTGGCGGCGGGGCCCTACAATGAGCAGTTCTTC.

The gene calls are TRBV5-1 and TRBJ1-1, with a weak D call TRBD1 (5 bases). Per germline, CDR1 SGHRS and CDR2 YFSETQ. V shed 5 bases and J shed 1 base, with 9 bases lying between them. CDR3 length: 13 residues. This CDR3 reads CASRLTENTEAFF. DNA of the CDR3: TGCGCCAGCAGACTGACAGAGAACACTGAAGCTTTCTTT.

The V gene is TRBV2, the J gene TRBJ2-1, with 8 bases matching TRBD2. V lost 4 bases and J lost 6; bases outside the gene matches: 2. CDR3 length: 13 amino acids. Looked up from germline, CDR1 is SNHLY and CDR2 is FYNNEI. The CDR3 DNA reads as TGTGCCAGCAGTGGACTAGCGCCCAATGAGCAGTTCTTC. Its translation is CASSGLAPNEQFF.

This clone was detected once. The gene calls are TRBV24-1 and TRBJ2-5; 7 bases align to TRBD2. After removal of 9 bases from V and 2 bases from J, the junction contained 5 bases not matched to a gene. This CDR3 region has 13 residues. Per germline, CDR1 KGHDR and CDR2 SFDVKD. CDR3 sequence (DNA): TGTGCCACCTCTTCGGGGGGACAAGAGACCCAGTACTTC. Encoded protein: CATSSGGQETQYF.

This clone was counted a single time. The chain employs TRBV25-1 and TRBJ1-2; D is unresolved. V gave up 8 bases and J gave up 7 bases, with 17 bases separating them. Germline V gene lookup returns CDR1 MGHDK and CDR2 SYGVNS. This CDR3 contains 13 residues. The CDR3 reads CASQSVGLSGYTF. The CDR3 nucleotides are TGTGCCAGCCAATCTGTGGGCCTTTCTGGCTACACCTTC.

The chain combines TRBV7-2 with TRBJ1-4; possibly TRBD1 for D (6 bases). V shed 5 bases and J shed 5 bases, with 9 bases lying between them. Per germline, CDR1 SGHTA and CDR2 FQGNSA. This CDR3 contains 13 residues. The CDR3 bases are TGTGCCAGCAGCCGAGACAGGAATGAAAAACTGTTTTTT. Residues: CASSRDRNEKLFF.

The chain is built from TRBV2 and TRBJ1-1; 7 nucleotides match TRBD1. This CDR3 spans 15 amino acids. V lost 5 bases, J lost 5 bases, and 11 bases stayed unmatched. In germline, CDR1 is SNHLY, CDR2 FYNNEI. The CDR3 DNA is TGTGCCAGCAGTTTCCGACAGGGCCCGGGGACTGAAGCTTTCTTT. The encoded protein is CASSFRQGPGTEAFF.

This chain connects TRBV3-1 (or the pseudogene TRBV3-2) to TRBJ1-1; 8 bases agree with TRBD1. The CDR3 consists of 15 residues. Germline V gene data show CDR1 as LGHDT and CDR2 as YNNKEL (reference sequence). V shed 3 bases and J 1 base; nucleotides not matched to a gene: 4. In nucleotides, the CDR3 is TGTGCCAGCAGCCACGCCCAGGGGGCGAACACTGAAGCTTTCTTT. Its protein is CASSHAQGANTEAFF.

The J gene is TRBJ2-5, the V gene TRBV25-1, with D hard to call. CDR3 size: 13 residues. Germline CDR1 and CDR2: MGHDK and SYGVNS. Trimming took 5 bases from V and 5 from J, leaving 12 bases between them. Here the CDR3 DNA reads TGTGCCAGCAGTATGAATGAGTTGGAGACCCAGTACTTC. It specifies CASSMNELETQYF.

V and J are TRBV18 and TRBJ2-7, with 7 nucleotides matching TRBD2. Germline CDR1 and CDR2: KGHSH and LQKENI. The CDR3 loop spans 15 amino acids. V dropped 3 bases and J dropped 0; count of bases not matched to a gene: 5. CDR3 loop: CASSPQGGSSYEQYF. As DNA, the CDR3 is TGTGCCAGCTCACCTCAGGGAGGGAGCTCCTACGAGCAGTACTTC.

The chain employs TRBV27 and TRBJ1-2; a weak D match, TRBD1 (5 bases). Germline V gene data show CDR1 as MNHEY and CDR2 as SMNVEV (reference sequence). The V and J ends lost 6 bases and 1 base respectively, with 15 bases between them. The CDR3 is 15 amino acids. The CDR3 protein is CASRRAGPYNYGYTF. CDR3 sequence (DNA): TGTGCCAGCAGGCGAGCGGGACCATATAACTATGGCTACACCTTC.

V and J are TRBV7-9 and TRBJ1-2; D remains unclear. CDR3 length equals 15 residues. Trimming took 1 base from V and 5 from J, leaving 14 bases between them. The germline CDR1 and CDR2 sequences are SEHNR and FQNEAQ (reference sequence). CDR3 coding DNA: TGTGCCAGCAGCTTAGAGTCAGCGGCAGTTTATGGCTACACCTTC. Translation: CASSLESAAVYGYTF.

The rearrangement links TRBV5-1 to TRBJ2-2; perhaps TRBD1 as D (5 bases). This CDR3 region has 15 residues. V dropped 2 bases and J dropped 5 bases, with 13 bases sitting between them. Germline values: CDR1 SGHRS, CDR2 YFSETQ. CDR3 residues: CASSLTAKGTGELFF. DNA of the CDR3: TGCGCCAGCAGCTTAACAGCCAAGGGGACCGGGGAGCTGTTTTTT.

The rearrangement uses TRBV7-9 and TRBJ1-2; D unresolved. The V end lost 1 base, the J end lost 4 bases, and 7 bases lay between the germline ends. Looked up from germline, CDR1 is SEHNR and CDR2 is FQNEAQ (reference sequence). CDR3 length: 13 amino acids. CDR3 coding DNA: TGTGCCAGCAGCTTAGAAGCGGTCTATGGCTACACCTTC. It specifies CASSLEAVYGYTF.

The rearrangement links TRBV7-2 to TRBJ2-1; D is possibly TRBD1 (7 bases). V gave up 5 bases and J gave up 4 bases, with 15 bases separating them. Germline V gene sequence: CDR1 SGHTA, CDR2 FQGNSA. This CDR3 region has 15 residues. The CDR3 region is CASSPQGGGYNEQFF. In DNA, the CDR3 is TGTGCCAGCAGCCCCCAGGGGGGTGGATACAATGAGCAGTTCTTC.